This T cell receptor beta chain was recovered during a study of human T cells and chemical hapten exposure. Sample time point: patch test 3, about 24 weeks after DPC sensitization. Treatment defined: therapeutic diphenylcyclopropenone sensitization with weekly scalp DPC. CDR1 and CDR2 (germline): DFQATT, SNEGSKA (reference sequence). Trimming shortened V by 1 base and J by 6 bases, and 6 bases separated the two germline ends. This CDR3 region has 11 residues. This clonotype came up a few times. The antigen is not known. Whole-study results and caveats: Expanded TCRs produced significantly more large CDR3 similarity clusters than controls did.

TCRdb re-called the RACE reads with MiXCR, one entry per CDR3 protein. The sample has approximately 50,000 distinct CDR3 sequences; approximately 9.9% are singletons. The receptor's source is a woman aged 40 to 50 with alopecia areata. Some clones in this sample may be carry-over from other donors' samples. This specimen was whole blood, taken in connection with sensitization to the hapten diphenylcyclopropenone (DPC). V is TRBV20-1 and J is TRBJ1-1, with a possible D match to TRBD1 (5 bases). The CDR3 coding sequence is TGCAGTGCTAGAGGGGGCCCTGAAGCTTTCTTT. Residues: CSARGGPEAFF.